This T cell receptor beta chain comes out of a study of blood T cell repertoires in COVID-19. Study as a whole: Some COVID-19 samples were acute and others convalescent; all came from the United States, Italy and Spain. PBMCs, B-cell-depleted T cells, or T cells were the source of the cDNA or gDNA that made up the material.

Clones were sequenced by immunoSEQ multiplex PCR, and TCRdb holds only the in-frame ones, with some missing. The repertoire has 100,000 to 150,000 clones, more than 75% of them found once; the top ten carry roughly 10%. Patients from Seattle were sampled longitudinally, starting during active infection. This CDR3 contains 15 residues. V was pared by 2 bases and J by 2 bases, with 11 bases between. Germline values: CDR1 SGDLS, CDR2 YYNGEE. The genes are TRBV9 and TRBJ1-3; D remains ambiguous. Sequences were obtained from peripheral blood. This sequence was found in a woman in her 70s with COVID-19, enrolled during active disease. CDR3 in amino acids: CASSVFSETGNTIYF. For the CDR3, the DNA is TGTGCCAGCAGCGTTTTTTCGGAGACTGGAAACACCATATATTTT.